This T cell receptor (beta chain) was sequenced during a study of blood T cell repertoires in COVID-19. CDR1 is MNHEY and CDR2 is SVGAGI in the germline V gene. The CDR3 length is 15 residues. The V and J ends lost 6 bases and 4 bases, in that order; junction bases with no gene match: 8. The method was immunoSEQ multiplex PCR; TCRdb's version includes in-frame clones alone and lacks a portion of them. Here the sample spans 100,000 to 150,000 clones, around 87% being singletons. The receptor was derived from a woman aged 45-65 years with acute or convalescent COVID-19. The sequenced material came from peripheral blood. This sequence joins TRBV6-5 and TRBJ1-2, with 10 bases lining up with TRBD1. The CDR3: CASSPGTGARYGYTF. For the CDR3, the DNA is TGTGCCAGCAGCCCAGGGACAGGGGCTCGCTATGGCTACACCTTC.